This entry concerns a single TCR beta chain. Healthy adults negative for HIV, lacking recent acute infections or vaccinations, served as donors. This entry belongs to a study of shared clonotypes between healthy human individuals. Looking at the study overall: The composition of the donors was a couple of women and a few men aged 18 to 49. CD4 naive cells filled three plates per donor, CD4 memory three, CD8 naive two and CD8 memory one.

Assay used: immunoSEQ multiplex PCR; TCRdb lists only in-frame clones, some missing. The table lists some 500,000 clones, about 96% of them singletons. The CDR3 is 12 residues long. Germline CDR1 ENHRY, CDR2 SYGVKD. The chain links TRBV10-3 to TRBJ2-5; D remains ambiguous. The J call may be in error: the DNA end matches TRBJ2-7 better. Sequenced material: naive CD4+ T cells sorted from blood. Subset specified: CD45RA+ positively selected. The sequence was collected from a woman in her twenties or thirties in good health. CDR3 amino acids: CAISGPPGEQYF. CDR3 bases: TGTGCCATCAGTGGACCTCCAGGCGAGCAGTACTTC.